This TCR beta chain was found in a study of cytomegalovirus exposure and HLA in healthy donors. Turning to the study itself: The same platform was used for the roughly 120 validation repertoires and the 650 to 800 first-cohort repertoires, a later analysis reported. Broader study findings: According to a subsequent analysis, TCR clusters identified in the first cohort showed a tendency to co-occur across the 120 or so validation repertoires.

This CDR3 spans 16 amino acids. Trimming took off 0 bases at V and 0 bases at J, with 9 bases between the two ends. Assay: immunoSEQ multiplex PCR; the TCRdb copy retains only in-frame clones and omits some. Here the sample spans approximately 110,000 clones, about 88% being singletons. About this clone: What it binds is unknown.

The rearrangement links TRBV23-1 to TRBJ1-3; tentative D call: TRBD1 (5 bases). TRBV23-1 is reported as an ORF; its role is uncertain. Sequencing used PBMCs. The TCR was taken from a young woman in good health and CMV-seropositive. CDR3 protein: CASSQSGRVSGNTIYF. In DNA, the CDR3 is TGCGCCAGCAGTCAATCTGGCAGGGTCTCTGGAAACACCATATATTTT.